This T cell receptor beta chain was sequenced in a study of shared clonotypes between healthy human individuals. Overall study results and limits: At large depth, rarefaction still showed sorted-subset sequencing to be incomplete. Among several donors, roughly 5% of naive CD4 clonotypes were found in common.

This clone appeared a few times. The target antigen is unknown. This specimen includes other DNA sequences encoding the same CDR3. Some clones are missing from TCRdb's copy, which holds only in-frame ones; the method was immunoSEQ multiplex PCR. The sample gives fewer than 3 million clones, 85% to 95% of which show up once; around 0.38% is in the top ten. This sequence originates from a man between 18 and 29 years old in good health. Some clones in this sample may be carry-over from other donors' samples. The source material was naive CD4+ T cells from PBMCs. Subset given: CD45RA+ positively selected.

CDR3 protein: CASSFPGQPQHF. DNA for the CDR3: TGTGCCAGCAGTTTCCCGGGTCAGCCCCAGCATTTT. The V call is TRBV27, the J call TRBJ1-5; D remains unclear. CDR3 length equals 12 residues. V gave up 3 bases and J gave up 6 bases, with 6 bases separating them. CDR1 MNHEY and CDR2 SMNVEV come from the germline V gene (reference sequence).